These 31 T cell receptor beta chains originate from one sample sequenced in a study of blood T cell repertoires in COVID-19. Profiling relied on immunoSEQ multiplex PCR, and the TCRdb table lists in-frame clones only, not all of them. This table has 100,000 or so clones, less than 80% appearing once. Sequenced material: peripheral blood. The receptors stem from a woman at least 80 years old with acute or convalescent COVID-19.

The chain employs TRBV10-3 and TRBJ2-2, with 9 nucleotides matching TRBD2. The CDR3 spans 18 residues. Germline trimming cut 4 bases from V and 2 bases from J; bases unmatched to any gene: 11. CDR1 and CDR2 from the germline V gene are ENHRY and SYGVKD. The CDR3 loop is CAISVSTAGGPNTGELFF. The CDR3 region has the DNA TGTGCCATCAGTGTATCAACAGCGGGGGGCCCCAACACCGGGGAGCTGTTTTTT.

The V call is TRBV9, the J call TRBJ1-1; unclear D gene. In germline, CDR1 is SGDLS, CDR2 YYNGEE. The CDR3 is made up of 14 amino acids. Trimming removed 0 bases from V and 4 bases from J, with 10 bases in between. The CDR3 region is CASSVALRGTEAFF. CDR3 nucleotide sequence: TGTGCCAGCAGCGTAGCTCTACGGGGCACTGAAGCTTTCTTT.

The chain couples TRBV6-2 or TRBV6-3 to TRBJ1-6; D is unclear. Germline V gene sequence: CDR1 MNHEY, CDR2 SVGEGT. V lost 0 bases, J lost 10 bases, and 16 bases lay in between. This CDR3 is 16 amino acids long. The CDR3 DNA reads TGTGCCAGCAGTTACTCGAGTCCTAGATCGGGGTCACCCCTCCACTTT. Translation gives CASSYSSPRSGSPLHF.

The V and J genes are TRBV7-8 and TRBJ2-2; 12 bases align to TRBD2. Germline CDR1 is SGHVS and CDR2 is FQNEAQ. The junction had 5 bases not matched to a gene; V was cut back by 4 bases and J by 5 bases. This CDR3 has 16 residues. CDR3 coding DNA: TGTGCCAGCAGCTCGGGACTAGCGGGCCCAACCGGGGAGCTGTTTTTT. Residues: CASSSGLAGPTGELFF.

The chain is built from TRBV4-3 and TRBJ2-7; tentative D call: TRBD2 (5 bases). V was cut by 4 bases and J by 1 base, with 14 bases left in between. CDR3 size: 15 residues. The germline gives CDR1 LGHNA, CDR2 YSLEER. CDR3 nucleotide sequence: TGCGCCAGCAGCCCCGGAGGAGGCAAGTCCTACGAGCAGTACTTC. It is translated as CASSPGGGKSYEQYF.

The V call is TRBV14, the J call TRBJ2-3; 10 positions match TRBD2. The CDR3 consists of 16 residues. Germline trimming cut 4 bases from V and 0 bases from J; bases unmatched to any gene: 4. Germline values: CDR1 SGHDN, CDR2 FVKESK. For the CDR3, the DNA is TGTGCCAGCAGCCCTAGCGGGGGCCTAAGCACAGATACGCAGTATTTT. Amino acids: CASSPSGGLSTDTQYF.

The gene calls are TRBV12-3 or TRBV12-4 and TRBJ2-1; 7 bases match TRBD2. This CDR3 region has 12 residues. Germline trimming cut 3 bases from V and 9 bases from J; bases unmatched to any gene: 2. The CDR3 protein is CASSFSGIEQFF. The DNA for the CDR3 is TGTGCCAGCAGTTTCAGCGGGATTGAGCAGTTCTTC.

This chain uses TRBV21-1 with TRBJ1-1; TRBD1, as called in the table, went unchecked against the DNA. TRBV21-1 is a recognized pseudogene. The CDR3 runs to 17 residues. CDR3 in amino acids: CASSKYGGSLGGTEAFF. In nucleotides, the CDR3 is TGTGCCAGCAGCAAATATGGGGGCTCCCTCGGCGGCACTGAAGCTTTCTTT.

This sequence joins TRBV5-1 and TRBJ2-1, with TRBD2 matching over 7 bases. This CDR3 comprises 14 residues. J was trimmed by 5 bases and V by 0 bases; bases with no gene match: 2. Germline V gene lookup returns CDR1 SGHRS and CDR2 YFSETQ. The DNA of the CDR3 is TGCGCCAGCAGCTTGGTTGGGGGGGACAATGAGCAGTTCTTC. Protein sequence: CASSLVGGDNEQFF.

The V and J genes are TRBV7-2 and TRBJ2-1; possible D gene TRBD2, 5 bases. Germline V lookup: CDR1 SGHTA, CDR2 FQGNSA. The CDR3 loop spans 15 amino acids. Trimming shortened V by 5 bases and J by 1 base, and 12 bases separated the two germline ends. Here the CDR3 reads CASSLGLISYNEQFF. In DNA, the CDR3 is TGTGCCAGCAGCCTAGGACTTATTTCCTACAATGAGCAGTTCTTC.

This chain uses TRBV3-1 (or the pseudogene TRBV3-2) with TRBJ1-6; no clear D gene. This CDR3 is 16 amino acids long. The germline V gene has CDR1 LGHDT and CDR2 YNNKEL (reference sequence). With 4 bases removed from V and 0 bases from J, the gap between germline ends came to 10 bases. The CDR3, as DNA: TGTGCCAGCAGCCCCTTCATGAGCTCCTATAATTCACCCCTCCACTTT. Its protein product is CASSPFMSSYNSPLHF.

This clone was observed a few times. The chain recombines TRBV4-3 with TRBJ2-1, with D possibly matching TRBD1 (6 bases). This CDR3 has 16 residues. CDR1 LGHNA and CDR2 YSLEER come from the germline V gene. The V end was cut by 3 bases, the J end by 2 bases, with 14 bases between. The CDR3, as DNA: TGCGCCAGCAGCCATTTCCGGGACACCACCTACAATGAGCAGTTCTTC. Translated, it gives CASSHFRDTTYNEQFF.

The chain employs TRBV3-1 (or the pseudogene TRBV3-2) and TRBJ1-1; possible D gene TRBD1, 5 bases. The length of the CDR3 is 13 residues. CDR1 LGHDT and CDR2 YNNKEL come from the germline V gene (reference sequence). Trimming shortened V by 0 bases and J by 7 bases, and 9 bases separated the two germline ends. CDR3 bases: TGTGCCAGCAGCCAAGAACGGCAGGGTGAAGCTTTCTTT. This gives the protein CASSQERQGEAFF.

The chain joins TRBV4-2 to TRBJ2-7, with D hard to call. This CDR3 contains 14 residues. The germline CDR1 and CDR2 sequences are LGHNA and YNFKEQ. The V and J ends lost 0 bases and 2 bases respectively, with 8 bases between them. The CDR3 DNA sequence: TGTGCCAGCAGCCAAGAACAGAGACCCTACGAGCAGTACTTC. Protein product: CASSQEQRPYEQYF.

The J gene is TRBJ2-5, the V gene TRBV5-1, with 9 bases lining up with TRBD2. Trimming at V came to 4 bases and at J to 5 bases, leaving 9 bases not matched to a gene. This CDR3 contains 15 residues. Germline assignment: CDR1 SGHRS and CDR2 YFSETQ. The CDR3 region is CASSRAGGVWETQYF. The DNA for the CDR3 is TGCGCCAGCAGCAGAGCGGGGGGCGTGTGGGAGACCCAGTACTTC.

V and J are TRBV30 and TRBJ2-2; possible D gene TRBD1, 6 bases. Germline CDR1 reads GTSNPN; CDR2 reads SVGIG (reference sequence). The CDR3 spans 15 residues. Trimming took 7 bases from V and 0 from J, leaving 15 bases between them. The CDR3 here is CALKTGTTNTGELFF. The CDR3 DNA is TGTGCCTTGAAAACCGGGACAACGAACACCGGGGAGCTGTTTTTT.

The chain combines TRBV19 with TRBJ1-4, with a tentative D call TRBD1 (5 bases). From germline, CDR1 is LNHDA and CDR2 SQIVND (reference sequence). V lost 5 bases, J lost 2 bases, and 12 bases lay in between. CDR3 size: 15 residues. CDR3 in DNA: TGTGCCAGTAGTTACCGACAGCATACTAATGAAAAACTGTTTTTT. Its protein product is CASSYRQHTNEKLFF. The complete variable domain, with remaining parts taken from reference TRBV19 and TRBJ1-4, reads DGGITQSPKYLFRKEGQNVTLSCEQNLNHDAMYWYRQDPGQGLRLIYYSQIVNDFQKGDIAEGYSVSREKKESFPLTVTSAQKNPTAFYLCASSYRQHTNEKLFFGSGTQLSVL.

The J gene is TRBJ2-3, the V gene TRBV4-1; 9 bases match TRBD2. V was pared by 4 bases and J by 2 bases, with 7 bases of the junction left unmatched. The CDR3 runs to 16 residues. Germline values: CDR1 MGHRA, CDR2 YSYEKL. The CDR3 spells CASSPLSGGHTDTQYF. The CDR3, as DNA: TGCGCCAGCAGCCCCCTTAGCGGGGGCCACACAGATACGCAGTATTTT.

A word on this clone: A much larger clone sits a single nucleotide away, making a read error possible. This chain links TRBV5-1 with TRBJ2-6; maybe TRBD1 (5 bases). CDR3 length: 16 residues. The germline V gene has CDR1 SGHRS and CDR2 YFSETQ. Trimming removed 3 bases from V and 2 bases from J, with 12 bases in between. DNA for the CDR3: TGCGCCAGCAGCTCGAACAGGATCGCTGGGGCCAACGTCCTGACTTTC. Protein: CASSSNRIAGANVLTF.

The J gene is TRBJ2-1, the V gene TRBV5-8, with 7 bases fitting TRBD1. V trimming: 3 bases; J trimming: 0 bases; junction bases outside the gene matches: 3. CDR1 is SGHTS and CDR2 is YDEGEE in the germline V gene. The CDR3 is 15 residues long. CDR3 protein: CASSWTGLSYNEQFF. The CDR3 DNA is TGTGCCAGCAGCTGGACAGGACTCTCCTACAATGAGCAGTTCTTC.

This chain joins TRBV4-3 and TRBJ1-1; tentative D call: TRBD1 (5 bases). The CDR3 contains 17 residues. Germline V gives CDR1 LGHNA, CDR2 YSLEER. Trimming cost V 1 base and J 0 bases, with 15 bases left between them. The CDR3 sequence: CASSQAIGRGLNTEAFF. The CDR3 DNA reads TGCGCCAGCAGCCAAGCAATTGGGAGGGGCTTGAACACTGAAGCTTTCTTT.

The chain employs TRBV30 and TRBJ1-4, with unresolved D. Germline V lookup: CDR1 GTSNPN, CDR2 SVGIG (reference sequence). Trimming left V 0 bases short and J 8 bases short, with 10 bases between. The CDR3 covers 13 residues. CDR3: CAWSVLAGEKLFF. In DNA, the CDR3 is TGTGCCTGGAGTGTACTGGCGGGGGAAAAACTGTTTTTT.

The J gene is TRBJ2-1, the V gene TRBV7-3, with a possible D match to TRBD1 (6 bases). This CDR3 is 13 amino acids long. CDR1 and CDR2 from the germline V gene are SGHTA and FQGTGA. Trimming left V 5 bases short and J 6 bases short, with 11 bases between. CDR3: CASSQGHPNEQFF. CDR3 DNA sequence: TGTGCCAGCAGCCAGGGACACCCCAATGAGCAGTTCTTC.

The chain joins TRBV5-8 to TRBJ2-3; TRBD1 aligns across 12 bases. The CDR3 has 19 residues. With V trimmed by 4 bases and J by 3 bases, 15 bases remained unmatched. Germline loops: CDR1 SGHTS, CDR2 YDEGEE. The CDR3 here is CASSTTPGQGAFKTDTQYF. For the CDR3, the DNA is TGTGCCAGCAGCACAACTCCGGGACAGGGGGCTTTTAAGACAGATACGCAGTATTTT.

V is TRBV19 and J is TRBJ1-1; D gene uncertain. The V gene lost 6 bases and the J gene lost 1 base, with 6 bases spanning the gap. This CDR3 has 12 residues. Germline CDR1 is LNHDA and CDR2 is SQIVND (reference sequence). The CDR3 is CASSRGNTEAFF. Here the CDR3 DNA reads TGTGCCAGTAGCCGGGGGAACACTGAAGCTTTCTTT.

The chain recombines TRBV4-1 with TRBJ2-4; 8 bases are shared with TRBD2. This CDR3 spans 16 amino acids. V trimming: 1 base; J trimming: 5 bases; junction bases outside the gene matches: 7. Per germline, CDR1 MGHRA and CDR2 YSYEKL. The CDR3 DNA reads TGCGCCAGCAGCCAAGTCCGGGGGGGCTCCCAAAACATTCAGTACTTC. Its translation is CASSQVRGGSQNIQYF.

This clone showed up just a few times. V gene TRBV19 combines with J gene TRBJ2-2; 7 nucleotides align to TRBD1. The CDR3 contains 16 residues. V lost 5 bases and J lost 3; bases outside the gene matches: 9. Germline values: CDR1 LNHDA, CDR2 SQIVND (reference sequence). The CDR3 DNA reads TGTGCCAGTAGTTCTAGGACAGGAAGGTACACCGGGGAGCTGTTTTTT. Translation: CASSSRTGRYTGELFF.

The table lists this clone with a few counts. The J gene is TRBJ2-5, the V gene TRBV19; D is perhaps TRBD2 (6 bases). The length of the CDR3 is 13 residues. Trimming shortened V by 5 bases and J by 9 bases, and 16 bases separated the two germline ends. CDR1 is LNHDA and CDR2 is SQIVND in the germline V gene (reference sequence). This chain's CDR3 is CASSLIGGRAQYF. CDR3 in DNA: TGTGCCAGTAGTTTAATCGGGGGTAGGGCCCAGTACTTC.

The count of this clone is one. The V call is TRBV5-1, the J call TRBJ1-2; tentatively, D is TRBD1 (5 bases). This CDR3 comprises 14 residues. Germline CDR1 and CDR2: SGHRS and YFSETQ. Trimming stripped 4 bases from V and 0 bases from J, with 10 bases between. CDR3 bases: TGCGCCAGCAGCACCGACAGCCCTAACTATGGCTACACCTTC. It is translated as CASSTDSPNYGYTF. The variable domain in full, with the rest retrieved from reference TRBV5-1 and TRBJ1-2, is KAGVTQTPRYLIKTRGQQVTLSCSPISGHRSVSWYQQTPGQGLQFLFEYFSETQRNKGNFPGRFSGRQFSNSRSEMNVSTLELGDSALYLCASSTDSPNYGYTFGSGTRLTVV.

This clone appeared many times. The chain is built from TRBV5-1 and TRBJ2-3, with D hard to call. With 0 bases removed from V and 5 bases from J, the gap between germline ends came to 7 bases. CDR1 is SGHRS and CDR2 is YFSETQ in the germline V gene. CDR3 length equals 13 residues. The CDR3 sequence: CASSLDPQDTQYF. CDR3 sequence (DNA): TGCGCCAGCAGCTTGGACCCACAAGATACGCAGTATTTT.

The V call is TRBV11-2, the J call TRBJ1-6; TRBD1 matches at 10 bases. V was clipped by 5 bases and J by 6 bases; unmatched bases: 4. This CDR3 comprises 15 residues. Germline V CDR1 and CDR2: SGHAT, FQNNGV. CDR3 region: CASSRDRGTNSPLHF. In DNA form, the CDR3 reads TGTGCCAGCAGCAGGGACAGGGGCACTAATTCACCCCTCCACTTT.